The entry below describes one TCR beta chain. The data were obtained in a study of blood T cell repertoires in COVID-19. The overall study: Samples representing acute and convalescent COVID-19 were sourced from the United States, Italy and Spain. PBMCs, B-cell-depleted T cells, or T cells provided the cDNA or gDNA that made up the material.

Source study methods: Reference gene primer amplification in the assay estimated nucleated cell counts. Repertoires were generated with immunoSEQ multiplex PCR, while TCRdb's copy carries only in-frame clones and drops some. V and J calls and clone size are copied from that table; D and trimming were computed from the DNA. The sample records approximately 150,000 clones, roughly four fifths being singletons. Trimming left V 4 bases short and J 1 base short, with 8 bases between. Germline lookup yields CDR1 SGHTS and CDR2 YDEGEE. This CDR3 contains 14 residues. The V call is TRBV5-8, the J call TRBJ2-2, with a possible D match to TRBD1 (5 bases). The sequenced sample was peripheral blood. The clonotype was recovered from a human donor in a cohort sampled during active COVID-19. CDR3 amino acids: CASSPRVNTGELFF. CDR3 nucleotide sequence: TGTGCCAGCAGCCCCAGGGTGAACACCGGGGAGCTGTTTTTT.